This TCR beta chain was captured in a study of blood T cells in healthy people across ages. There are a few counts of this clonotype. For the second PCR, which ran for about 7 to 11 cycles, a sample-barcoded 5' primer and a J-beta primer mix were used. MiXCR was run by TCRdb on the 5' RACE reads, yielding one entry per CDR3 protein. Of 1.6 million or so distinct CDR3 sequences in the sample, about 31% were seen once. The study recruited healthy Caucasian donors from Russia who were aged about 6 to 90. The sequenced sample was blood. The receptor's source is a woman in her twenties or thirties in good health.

The DNA of the CDR3 is TGTGCCATCAGTGCAGAGCAGGGCACTGAAGCTTTCTTT. This sequence encodes CAISAEQGTEAFF. The genes are TRBV10-3 and TRBJ1-1; tentatively, D is TRBD1 (5 bases). The V and J ends lost 4 bases and 4 bases respectively, with 10 bases between them. In germline, CDR1 is ENHRY, CDR2 SYGVKD. The CDR3 is made up of 13 amino acids.